The clone carrying this T cell receptor beta chain was detected a few times. The data originate from a study of blood T cell repertoires in COVID-19. The wider study: COVID-19 samples, acute and convalescent, were from the United States, Italy and Spain. In each case, the material was cDNA or gDNA derived from T cells, B-cell-depleted T cells, or PBMCs.

Data came from immunoSEQ multiplex PCR; TCRdb stores just in-frame clones and leaves some out. Counted here are some 150,000 clones, nearly 85% occurring once; the ten biggest clones make up around 45%. The origin of this receptor is a human donor in a cohort sampled during active COVID-19. Sample: peripheral blood.

The CDR3 bases are TGTGCCAGTACTGGGACTAGTAACGACGAGCAGTACGTC. It encodes CASTGTSNDEQYV. This chain connects TRBV19 to TRBJ2-7; 8 nucleotides agree with TRBD2. J lost 5 bases, V lost 7 bases, and 7 bases had no gene match. In germline, CDR1 is LNHDA, CDR2 SQIVND (reference sequence). This CDR3 comprises 13 residues.